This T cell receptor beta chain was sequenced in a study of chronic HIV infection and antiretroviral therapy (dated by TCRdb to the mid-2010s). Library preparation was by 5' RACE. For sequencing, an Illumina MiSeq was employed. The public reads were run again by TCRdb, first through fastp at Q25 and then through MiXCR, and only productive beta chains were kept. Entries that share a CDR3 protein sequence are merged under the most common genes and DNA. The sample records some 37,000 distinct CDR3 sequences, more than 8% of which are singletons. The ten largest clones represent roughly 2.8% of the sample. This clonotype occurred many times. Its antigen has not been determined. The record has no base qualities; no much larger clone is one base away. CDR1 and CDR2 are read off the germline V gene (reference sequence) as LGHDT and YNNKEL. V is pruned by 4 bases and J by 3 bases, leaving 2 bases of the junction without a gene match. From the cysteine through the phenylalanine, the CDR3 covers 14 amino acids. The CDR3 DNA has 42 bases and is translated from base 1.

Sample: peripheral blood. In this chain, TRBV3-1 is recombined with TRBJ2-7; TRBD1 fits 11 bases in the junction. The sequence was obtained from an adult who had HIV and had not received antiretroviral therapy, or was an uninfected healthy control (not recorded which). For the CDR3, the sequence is CASSLGTGGYEQYF. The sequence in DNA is TGTGCCAGCAGCCTGGGGACAGGGGGCTACGAGCAGTACTTC.